The rows below give T cell receptor beta chains drawn from one sample of a study of CD8 T cells in Susac syndrome. TCRdb redid the calling of the immunoSEQ multiplex PCR reads with MiXCR, one entry per CDR3 protein. The sample comprises 300,000 or so distinct CDR3 sequences, just over 90% of which are singletons, and over 0.05% rests with the top ten. The sequencing input was CD4+ T cells from PBMCs. The receptor set was obtained from a human donor with multiple sclerosis. Both conserved end residues are part of each CDR3. The order of the fields is clone size, V gene, D gene, J gene, CDR3 DNA, CDR3 protein. A D gene is named only where the DNA matches it firmly. A row's size may be missing; if present it is once, few, many or a size class.

abundance: NA
v_gene: TRBV20-1
d_gene: NA
j_gene: TRBJ2-1
CDR3nt: TGCAGTGCTAGGGGGAACCCCTACAATGAGCAGTTCTTC
CDR3aa: CSARGNPYNEQFF

abundance: once
v_gene: TRBV7-2
d_gene: TRBD1
j_gene: TRBJ2-1
CDR3nt: TGTGCCAGCAGCTCCCCCTGGAGGACAGGGGGATACAATGAGCAGTTCTTC
CDR3aa: CASSSPWRTGGYNEQFF

abundance: NA
v_gene: TRBV20-1
d_gene: TRBD2
j_gene: TRBJ2-5
CDR3nt: TGCAGTGCTAAAGGGACTAGGTGGTCGGAGACCCAGTACTTC
CDR3aa: CSAKGTRWSETQYF

abundance: NA
v_gene: TRBV5-1
d_gene: NA
j_gene: TRBJ2-7
CDR3nt: TGCGCCAGCAGCTTGCAGGCCAGCAACTACGAGCAGTACTTC
CDR3aa: CASSLQASNYEQYF

abundance: NA
v_gene: TRBV19
d_gene: TRBD2
j_gene: TRBJ2-1
CDR3nt: TGTGCCAGTAGTTCCCAGGAACCGGGGGGCTACAATGAGCAGTTCTTC
CDR3aa: CASSSQEPGGYNEQFF

abundance: NA
v_gene: TRBV9
d_gene: NA
j_gene: TRBJ2-1
CDR3nt: TGTGCCAGCAGCGTAGCGGCTAGACGGAGCTCCTACAATGAGCAGTTCTTC
CDR3aa: CASSVAARRSSYNEQFF

abundance: once
v_gene: TRBV7-2
d_gene: NA
j_gene: TRBJ1-5
CDR3nt: TGTGCCAGCAGCTTTCGGGCCCTTGGGGCTAGCAATCAGCCCCAGCATTTT
CDR3aa: CASSFRALGASNQPQHF

abundance: NA
v_gene: TRBV29-1
d_gene: NA
j_gene: TRBJ2-6
CDR3nt: TGCAGCGTGGGGGACGGCGGAGGGGTCCTGACTTTC
CDR3aa: CSVGDGGGVLTF

abundance: NA
v_gene: TRBV4-2
d_gene: NA
j_gene: TRBJ1-2
CDR3nt: TGTGCCAGCAGCCTTGATCAGGGAATCCTAGGTGGCTACACCTTC
CDR3aa: CASSLDQGILGGYTF

abundance: NA
v_gene: TRBV6-2/TRBV6-3
d_gene: TRBD1
j_gene: TRBJ1-2
CDR3nt: TGTGCCAGCAGGGTCGACAGGGAGGAGGGCTACACCTTC
CDR3aa: CASRVDREEGYTF

abundance: few
v_gene: TRBV12-3/TRBV12-4
d_gene: TRBD1
j_gene: TRBJ2-5
CDR3nt: TGTGCCAGCAGTTACCGGACAGGAAAAGAGACCCAGTACTTC
CDR3aa: CASSYRTGKETQYF

abundance: few
v_gene: TRBV4-1
d_gene: NA
j_gene: TRBJ2-5
CDR3nt: TGCGCCAGCAGCCAACGGGACCGAGAGACCCAGTACTTC
CDR3aa: CASSQRDRETQYF

abundance: NA
v_gene: TRBV6-5
d_gene: TRBD2
j_gene: TRBJ2-3
CDR3nt: TGTGCCAGCAGTTACGTCGGGGGGAGCACAGATACGCAGTATTTT
CDR3aa: CASSYVGGSTDTQYF

abundance: NA
v_gene: TRBV6-2/TRBV6-3
d_gene: TRBD1
j_gene: TRBJ2-3
CDR3nt: TGTGCCAGCAGTTATTCGGGACAGATCACAGATACGCAGTATTTT
CDR3aa: CASSYSGQITDTQYF

abundance: NA
v_gene: TRBV6-2/TRBV6-3
d_gene: TRBD1
j_gene: TRBJ1-5
CDR3nt: TGTGCCAGCAGTTACCCGACAGGGCGTCAGCCCCAGCATTTT
CDR3aa: CASSYPTGRQPQHF

abundance: NA
v_gene: TRBV7-2
d_gene: NA
j_gene: TRBJ2-5
CDR3nt: TGTGCCAGCAGCCCCGGGGAGCGGCAAGAGACCCAGTACTTC
CDR3aa: CASSPGERQETQYF

abundance: NA
v_gene: TRBV3-1
d_gene: NA
j_gene: TRBJ1-1
CDR3nt: TGTGCCAGCAGCCAATTTTTTAACACTGAAGCTTTCTTT
CDR3aa: CASSQFFNTEAFF

abundance: once
v_gene: TRBV29-1
d_gene: NA
j_gene: TRBJ1-2
CDR3nt: TGCAGCGCCCGGAGGGGGGATAACTATGGCTACACCTTC
CDR3aa: CSARRGDNYGYTF

abundance: NA
v_gene: TRBV4-3
d_gene: NA
j_gene: TRBJ1-4
CDR3nt: TGCGCCAGCAGCCAAGGGGGCGTTGGTGAAAAACTGTTTTTT
CDR3aa: CASSQGGVGEKLFF

abundance: NA
v_gene: TRBV2
d_gene: NA
j_gene: TRBJ2-3
CDR3nt: TGTGCCAGCAGTGGGGATACAGATACGCAGTATTTT
CDR3aa: CASSGDTDTQYF

abundance: NA
v_gene: TRBV5-1
d_gene: NA
j_gene: TRBJ2-2
CDR3nt: TGCGCCAGCAGCTACAGCCAGAACACCGGGGAGCTGTTTTTT
CDR3aa: CASSYSQNTGELFF

abundance: NA
v_gene: TRBV11-3
d_gene: NA
j_gene: TRBJ2-5
CDR3nt: TGTGCCAGCAGCTTAGTAGCGCAAAGGGGAAAGACCCAGTACTTC
CDR3aa: CASSLVAQRGKTQYF

abundance: NA
v_gene: TRBV20-1
d_gene: TRBD1
j_gene: TRBJ2-5
CDR3nt: TGCAGTGCTTACAGGGGGAAGACCCAGTACTTC
CDR3aa: CSAYRGKTQYF

abundance: NA
v_gene: TRBV20-1
d_gene: TRBD2
j_gene: TRBJ2-1
CDR3nt: TGCAGCGCTGAACTAGCGGCTTACAATGAGCAGTTCTTC
CDR3aa: CSAELAAYNEQFF

abundance: once
v_gene: TRBV7-2
d_gene: NA
j_gene: TRBJ1-2
CDR3nt: TGTGCCAGCAGCCCCGGGGGCACCTATGGCTACACCTTC
CDR3aa: CASSPGGTYGYTF

abundance: once
v_gene: TRBV5-1
d_gene: TRBD1
j_gene: TRBJ1-1
CDR3nt: TGCGCCAGCAGCTCTGGGACAGCCGGCACTGAAGCTTTCTTT
CDR3aa: CASSSGTAGTEAFF

abundance: NA
v_gene: TRBV7-9
d_gene: NA
j_gene: TRBJ1-3
CDR3nt: TGTGCCAGCACCCCACAGGGCCCTGGAAACACCATATATTTT
CDR3aa: CASTPQGPGNTIYF

abundance: NA
v_gene: TRBV19
d_gene: TRBD1
j_gene: TRBJ1-6
CDR3nt: TGTGCCAGTACGGAGACAGGGGATAATTCACCCCTCCACTTT
CDR3aa: CASTETGDNSPLHF

abundance: NA
v_gene: TRBV12-3/TRBV12-4
d_gene: NA
j_gene: TRBJ2-7
CDR3nt: TGTGCCAGCAGACGAGACACTTTCACCTACGAGCAGTACTTC
CDR3aa: CASRRDTFTYEQYF

abundance: NA
v_gene: TRBV7-2
d_gene: NA
j_gene: TRBJ2-7
CDR3nt: TGTGCCAGCAGCTTAAGGCTCCAACCCCTTTACGAGCAGTACTTC
CDR3aa: CASSLRLQPLYEQYF